These 14 T cell receptor beta chains share one sample of origin, sequenced in a study of cytomegalovirus exposure and HLA in healthy donors (dated by TCRdb to 2015 to 2018). The library was produced with the immunoSEQ multiplex PCR assay. For the multiplex PCR, a mixture combining 60 forward primers for TCR Vbeta segments and 13 reverse primers for TCR Jbeta segments was used. Held by TCRdb, this immuneACCESS table contains in-frame sequences only and omits some clones. Under half of the omission traces to an unresolved V gene where checked; the cause of the rest is unknown. The sample has 160,000 or so clones on record, 84% of them singletons. 6.4% of the sample lies in the top ten. Material: PBMCs. The receptor source for this set is a middle-aged man in good health and CMV-seropositive.

The CDR3 reads CASSVGTIQETQYF. CDR3 DNA: TGTGCCAGCAGCGTCGGGACTATCCAAGAGACCCAGTACTTC. The chain carries TRBV9 and TRBJ2-5; 7 nucleotides agree with TRBD2. The germline gives CDR1 SGDLS, CDR2 YYNGEE. The CDR3 runs to 14 residues. With V trimmed by 2 bases and J by 1 base, 2 bases remained unmatched.

The CDR3 coding sequence is TGTGCCAGCAGTTACTCCGGACTCGATGAAAAACTGTTTTTT. Amino acids: CASSYSGLDEKLFF. The chain recombines TRBV6-5 with TRBJ1-4; D is ambiguous. The CDR3 sequence is 14 residues long. The V and J ends lost 0 bases and 6 bases respectively, with 8 bases between them. Germline loops: CDR1 MNHEY, CDR2 SVGAGI.

The chain recombines TRBV5-1 with TRBJ2-3; no firm D call. Deletions cut 2 bases from V and 3 bases from J, with 13 bases between. The CDR3 length is 15 residues. Germline V lookup: CDR1 SGHRS, CDR2 YFSETQ. The CDR3 DNA follows: TGCGCCAGCAGCTTTGAGAGTAGCAGAACAGATACGCAGTATTTT. Translated, it gives CASSFESSRTDTQYF.

V usage is TRBV5-6 and J usage is TRBJ1-1, with TRBD1 as a possible D gene (6 bases). The CDR3 extends over 15 amino acids. Trimming pared 4 bases from V and 4 bases from J, leaving 17 bases between. CDR1 and CDR2 (germline): SGHDT, YYEEEE. The CDR3 loop reads CASSPETGFGTEAFF. The DNA for the CDR3 is TGTGCCAGCAGCCCAGAAACAGGGTTCGGCACTGAAGCTTTCTTT.

This clone was picked up one time. This chain joins TRBV9 and TRBJ2-2, with 9 bases aligning to TRBD1. The CDR3 length is 16 residues. Trimming took 4 bases from V and 4 from J; bases not matched to a gene: 8. Per the germline V gene, CDR1 is SGDLS and CDR2 is YYNGEE. Here the CDR3 reads CASSPGTGPGTGELFF. The DNA for the CDR3 is TGTGCCAGCAGCCCAGGGACAGGGCCGGGCACCGGGGAGCTGTTTTTT.

This chain links TRBV2 with TRBJ1-1; D is possibly TRBD1 (5 bases). This CDR3 has 12 amino acids. Trimming stripped 10 bases from V and 3 bases from J, with 12 bases between. Looked up from germline, CDR1 is SNHLY and CDR2 is FYNNEI. The CDR3 here is CANRGDDTEAFF. CDR3 nucleotide sequence: TGTGCCAACCGGGGGGACGACACTGAAGCTTTCTTT. The variable domain in full, with the rest retrieved from reference TRBV2 and TRBJ1-1, is EPEVTQTPSHQVTQMGQEVILRCVPISNHLYFYWYRQILGQKVEFLVSFYNNEISEKSEIFDDQFSVERPDGSNFTLKIRSTKLEDSAMYFCANRGDDTEAFFGQGTRLTVV.

The chain has TRBV5-1 and TRBJ1-4; 9 nucleotides align to TRBD1. Germline values: CDR1 SGHRS, CDR2 YFSETQ. The V segment lost 7 bases and the J segment 4 bases; nucleotides outside the gene matches: 11. The CDR3 has 16 residues. In DNA, the CDR3 is TGCGCCAGCTCACCCGTCGGGACAGGGAATAATGAAAAACTGTTTTTT. Amino acid sequence: CASSPVGTGNNEKLFF.

The chain carries TRBV7-8 and TRBJ2-1; D unclear. The V gene lost 1 base and the J gene lost 9 bases, with 4 bases spanning the gap. The germline CDR1 and CDR2 sequences are SGHVS and FQNEAQ. This CDR3 spans 11 amino acids. CDR3 nucleotides: TGTGCCAGCAGCTTAGGAGGTGAGCAGTTCTTC. Translating gives CASSLGGEQFF.

This chain uses TRBV7-3 with TRBJ2-6; no reliable D call. This CDR3 has 16 amino acids. The V and J ends lost 1 base and 2 bases respectively, with 9 bases between them. CDR1 and CDR2 from the germline V gene are SGHTA and FQGTGA. The CDR3: CASSLSRNPGANVLTF. Here the CDR3 DNA reads TGTGCCAGCAGCTTAAGCAGGAACCCTGGGGCCAACGTCCTGACTTTC.

This chain joins TRBV6-5 and TRBJ1-4; D is uncertain. Between the trimmed V and J ends, which lost 2 bases and 7 bases, there was a span of 14 bases. The germline CDR1 and CDR2 sequences are MNHEY and SVGAGI. The CDR3 runs to 15 residues. CDR3 nucleotide sequence: TGTGCCAGCAGTTACGATTCAAGTGAGGGTGAAAAACTGTTTTTT. Encoded protein: CASSYDSSEGEKLFF.

The CDR3 sequence: CASSLGGRNTEAFF. The CDR3 coding sequence is TGTGCCAGCAGTCTAGGGGGCCGGAACACTGAAGCTTTCTTT. The rearrangement joins TRBV6-5 to TRBJ1-1; 7 nucleotides agree with TRBD1. The V gene end was trimmed by 5 bases and the J gene end by 1 base; junction bases not matched to a gene: 4. The CDR3 is 14 amino acids. The germline CDR1 and CDR2 sequences are MNHEY and SVGAGI.

The chain uses TRBV11-2 and TRBJ2-1; D may be TRBD2 (5 bases). This CDR3 comprises 12 residues. The V end was cut by 3 bases, the J end by 7 bases, with 7 bases between. Germline V gives CDR1 SGHAT, CDR2 FQNNGV. CDR3 bases: TGTGCCAGCAGCTTGCGGGCTAATGAGCAGTTCTTC. This codes for CASSLRANEQFF. The variable domain in full, completed from reference TRBV11-2 and TRBJ2-1, reads EAGVAQSPRYKIIEKRQSVAFWCNPISGHATLYWYQQILGQGPKLLIQFQNNGVVDDSQLPKDRFSAERLKGVDSTLKIQPAKLEDSAVYLCASSLRANEQFFGPGTRLTVL.

CDR3 in DNA: TGTGCCAGTAGTCTTAGTGGTAGCGGGAGCTCGGGGAATGAGCAGTTCTTC. Its translation is CASSLSGSGSSGNEQFF. The chain uses TRBV19 and TRBJ2-1; 9 positions agree with TRBD2. Germline V gene lookup returns CDR1 LNHDA and CDR2 SQIVND (reference sequence). CDR3 length: 17 amino acids. The junction had 15 bases not matched to a gene; V was cut back by 5 bases and J by 7 bases.

The chain has TRBV5-5 and TRBJ1-5; no definite D call. The CDR3 runs 14 residues. Germline loops: CDR1 SGHKS, CDR2 YYEKEE (reference sequence). V lost 4 bases and J 2 bases, leaving 10 bases between the germline ends. The DNA for the CDR3 is TGTGCCAGCAGCCTGCAGGAGGGCAATCAGCCCCAGCATTTT. Amino acids: CASSLQEGNQPQHF.